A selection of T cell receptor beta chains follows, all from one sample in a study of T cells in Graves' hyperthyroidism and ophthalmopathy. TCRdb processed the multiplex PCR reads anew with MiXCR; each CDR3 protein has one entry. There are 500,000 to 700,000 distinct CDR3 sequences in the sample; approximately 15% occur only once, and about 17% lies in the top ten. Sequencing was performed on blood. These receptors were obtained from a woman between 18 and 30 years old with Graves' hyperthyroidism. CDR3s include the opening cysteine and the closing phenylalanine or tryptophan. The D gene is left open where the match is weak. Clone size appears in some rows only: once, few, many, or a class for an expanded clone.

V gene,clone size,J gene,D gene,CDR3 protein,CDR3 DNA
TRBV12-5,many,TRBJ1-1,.,CASGLVVSGLNTEAFF,TGTGCTAGTGGTTTGGTAGTATCAGGGTTGAACACTGAAGCTTTCTTT
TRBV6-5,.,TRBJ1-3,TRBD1,CASSYYRGGGNTIYF,TGTGCCAGCAGTTACTACAGGGGTGGTGGAAACACCATATATTTT
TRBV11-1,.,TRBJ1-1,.,CASGEHAEAFF,TGTGCCAGCGGAGAGCACGCTGAAGCTTTCTTT
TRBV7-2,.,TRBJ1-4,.,CASSSWRRGKEKLFF,TGTGCCAGCAGCTCTTGGAGGAGGGGGAAAGAAAAACTGTTTTTT
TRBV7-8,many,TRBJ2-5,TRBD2,CASSSLAGVAETQYF,TGTGCCAGCAGCTCGCTAGCGGGAGTGGCAGAGACCCAGTACTTC
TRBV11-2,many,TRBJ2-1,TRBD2,CASSPTFGAGEGYNEQFF,TGTGCCAGCAGCCCAACTTTCGGAGCGGGAGAGGGGTACAATGAGCAGTTCTTC
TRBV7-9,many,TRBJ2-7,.,CASSSFEEQYF,TGTGCCAGCAGCTCGTTTGAGGAGCAGTACTTC
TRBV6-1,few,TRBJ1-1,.,CASGKVASNTEAFF,TGTGCCAGCGGTAAGGTCGCTTCGAACACTGAAGCTTTCTTT
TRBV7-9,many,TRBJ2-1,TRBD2,CASSLKEGSGRRGNEQFF,TGTGCCAGCAGCTTAAAGGAAGGTAGCGGGAGGAGGGGCAATGAGCAGTTCTTC
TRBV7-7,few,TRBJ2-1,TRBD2,CASSLEPGLHEQFF,TGTGCCAGCAGTTTGGAGCCGGGACTACATGAGCAGTTCTTC
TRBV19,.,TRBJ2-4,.,CASSRGGQVENIQYF,TGTGCCAGTAGCCGGGGGGGACAGGTCGAAAACATTCAGTACTTC
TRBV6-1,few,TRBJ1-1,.,CASSFSSGWVNTEAFF,TGTGCCAGCAGTTTTTCTTCGGGATGGGTGAACACTGAAGCTTTCTTT
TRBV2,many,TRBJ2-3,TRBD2,CASRAGGGMSTDTQYF,TGTGCCAGCAGAGCAGGCGGGGGGATGAGCACAGATACGCAGTATTTT
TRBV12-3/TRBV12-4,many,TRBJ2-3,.,CASSFQGGPDTQYF,TGTGCCAGCAGTTTCCAAGGGGGACCAGATACGCAGTATTTT
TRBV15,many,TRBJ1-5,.,CATSVTGPNQPQHF,TGTGCCACCAGTGTCACAGGGCCCAATCAGCCCCAGCATTTT
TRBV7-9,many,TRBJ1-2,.,CASSPTSFQMTYGYTF,TGTGCCAGCAGCCCAACAAGCTTCCAGATGACCTATGGCTACACCTTC
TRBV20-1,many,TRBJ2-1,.,CSAREADSSYNEQFF,TGCAGTGCTAGAGAAGCGGATTCGTCCTACAATGAGCAGTTCTTC
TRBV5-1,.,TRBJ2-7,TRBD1,CASSLGQGLRTYEQYF,TGCGCCAGCAGCTTGGGACAGGGTTTAAGGACCTACGAGCAGTACTTC
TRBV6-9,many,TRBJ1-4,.,CASSSNRASNEKLFF,TGTGCCAGCAGTTCAAACAGGGCCTCAAATGAAAAACTGTTTTTT
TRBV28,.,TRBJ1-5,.,CASSLFQGRNSNQPQHF,TGTGCCAGCAGTTTATTCCAGGGAAGGAATAGCAATCAGCCCCAGCATTTT
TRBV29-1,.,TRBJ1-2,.,CSVPRGVGYTF,TGCAGCGTCCCCCGAGGGGTTGGCTACACCTTC
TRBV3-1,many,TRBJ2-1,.,CASSQDWREQFF,TGTGCCAGCAGCCAAGATTGGCGGGAGCAGTTCTTC
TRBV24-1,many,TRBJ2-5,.,CATSGVVGTETQYF,TGTGCCACCAGTGGTGTAGTGGGGACCGAGACCCAGTACTTC
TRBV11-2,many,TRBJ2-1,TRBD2,CASSLRLAGAYEQFF,TGTGCCAGCAGCTTAAGACTAGCGGGAGCCTATGAGCAGTTCTTC
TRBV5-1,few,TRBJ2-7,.,CASSFNGGLNEQYF,TGCGCCAGCAGCTTTAACGGGGGGCTGAACGAGCAGTACTTC
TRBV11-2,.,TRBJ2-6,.,CASSSGTYSGANVLTF,TGTGCCAGCAGCTCAGGGACTTACTCTGGGGCCAACGTCCTGACTTTC
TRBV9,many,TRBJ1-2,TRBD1,CASSYGQGTGYTF,TGTGCCAGCAGCTACGGACAGGGCACCGGCTACACCTTC